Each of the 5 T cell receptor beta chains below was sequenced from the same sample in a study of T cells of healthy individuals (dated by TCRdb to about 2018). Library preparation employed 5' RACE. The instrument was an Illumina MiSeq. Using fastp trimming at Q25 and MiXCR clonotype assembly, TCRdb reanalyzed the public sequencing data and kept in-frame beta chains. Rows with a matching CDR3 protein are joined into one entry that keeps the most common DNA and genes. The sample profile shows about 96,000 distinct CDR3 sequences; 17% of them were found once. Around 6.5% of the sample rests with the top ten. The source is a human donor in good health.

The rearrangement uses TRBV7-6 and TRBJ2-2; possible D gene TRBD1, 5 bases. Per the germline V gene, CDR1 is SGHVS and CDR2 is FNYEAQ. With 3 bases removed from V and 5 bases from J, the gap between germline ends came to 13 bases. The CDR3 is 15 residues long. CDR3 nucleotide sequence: TGTGCCAGCAGCTTTCCAGGGAAGAAGACCGGGGAGCTGTTTTTT. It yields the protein CASSFPGKKTGELFF.

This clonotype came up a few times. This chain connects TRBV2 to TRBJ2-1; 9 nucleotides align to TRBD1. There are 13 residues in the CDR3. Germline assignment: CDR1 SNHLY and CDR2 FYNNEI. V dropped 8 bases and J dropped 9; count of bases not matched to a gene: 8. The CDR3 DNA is TGTGCCAGCCGGGACAGGGTTTTAGGTGAGCAGTTCTTC. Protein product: CASRDRVLGEQFF.

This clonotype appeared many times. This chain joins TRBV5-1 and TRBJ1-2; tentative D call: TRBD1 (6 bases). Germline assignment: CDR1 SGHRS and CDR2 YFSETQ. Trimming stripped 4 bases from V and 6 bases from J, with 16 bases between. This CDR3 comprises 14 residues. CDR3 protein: CASSLTGGQNGYTF. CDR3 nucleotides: TGCGCCAGCAGCCTGACAGGTGGCCAGAATGGCTACACCTTC.

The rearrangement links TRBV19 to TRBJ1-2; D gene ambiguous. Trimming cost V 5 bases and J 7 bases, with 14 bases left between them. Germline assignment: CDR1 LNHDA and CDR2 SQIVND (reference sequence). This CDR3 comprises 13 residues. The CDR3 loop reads CASSPYGDGGYTF. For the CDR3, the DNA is TGTGCCAGTAGTCCTTACGGAGACGGTGGCTACACCTTC.

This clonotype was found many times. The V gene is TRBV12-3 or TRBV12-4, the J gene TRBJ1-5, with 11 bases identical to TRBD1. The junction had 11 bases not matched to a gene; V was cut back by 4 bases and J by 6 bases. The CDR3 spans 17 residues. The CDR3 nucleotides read TGTGCCAGCAGTTCTTGGACAGGGGGCGATTCCGGTCAGCCCCAGCATTTT. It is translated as CASSSWTGGDSGQPQHF.